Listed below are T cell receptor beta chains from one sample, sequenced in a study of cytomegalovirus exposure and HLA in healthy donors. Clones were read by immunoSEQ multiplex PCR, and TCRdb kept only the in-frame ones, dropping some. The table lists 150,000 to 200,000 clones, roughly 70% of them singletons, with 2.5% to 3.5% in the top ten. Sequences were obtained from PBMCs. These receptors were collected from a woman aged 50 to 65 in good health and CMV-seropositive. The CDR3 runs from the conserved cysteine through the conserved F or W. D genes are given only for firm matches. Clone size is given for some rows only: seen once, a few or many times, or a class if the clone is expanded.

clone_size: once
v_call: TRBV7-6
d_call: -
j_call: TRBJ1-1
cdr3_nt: TGTGCCAGCAGCTTACGGCAGGGAACTGAAGCTTTCTTT
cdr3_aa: CASSLRQGTEAFF

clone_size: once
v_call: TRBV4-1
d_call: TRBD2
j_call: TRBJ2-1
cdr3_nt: TGCGCCAGCAGCTCGGGGGGCGGGGGGCAGGACAATGAGCAGTTCTTC
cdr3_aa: CASSSGGGGQDNEQFF

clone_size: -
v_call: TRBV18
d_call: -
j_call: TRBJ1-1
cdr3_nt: TGTGCCAGCTCACTCCAGGGGAACACTGAAGCTTTCTTT
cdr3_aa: CASSLQGNTEAFF

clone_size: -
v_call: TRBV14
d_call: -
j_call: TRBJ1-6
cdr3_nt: TGTGCCAGCAGCGGAGGGACGATTTCACCCCTCCACTTT
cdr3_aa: CASSGGTISPLHF

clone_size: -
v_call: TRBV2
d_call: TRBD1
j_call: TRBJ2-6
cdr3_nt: TGTGCCAGCAGTACAGGGGCGGCTGGGGCCAACGTCCTGACTTTC
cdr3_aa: CASSTGAAGANVLTF

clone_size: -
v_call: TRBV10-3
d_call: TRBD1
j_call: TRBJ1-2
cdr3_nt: TGTGCCATGACACAACGACAGGGGGCGGGCTACACCTTC
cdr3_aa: CAMTQRQGAGYTF

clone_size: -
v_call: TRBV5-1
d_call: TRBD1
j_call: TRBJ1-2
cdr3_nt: TGCGCCAGCAGCTTCGGGACAGTATATGGCTACACCTTC
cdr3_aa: CASSFGTVYGYTF

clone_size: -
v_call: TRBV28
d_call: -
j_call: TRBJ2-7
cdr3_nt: TGTGCCAGCAGCCAAGAAATGCGGAGGGAGCAGTACTTC
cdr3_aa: CASSQEMRREQYF

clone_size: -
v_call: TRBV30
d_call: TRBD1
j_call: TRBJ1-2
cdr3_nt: TGTGCCTCCTCCTGGGACAGCGCAATCTATGGCTACACCTTC
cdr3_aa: CASSWDSAIYGYTF

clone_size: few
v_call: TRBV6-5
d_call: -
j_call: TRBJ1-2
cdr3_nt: TGTGCCAGCAGTTCTCCGACGGGAGGCTACACCTTC
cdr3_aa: CASSSPTGGYTF

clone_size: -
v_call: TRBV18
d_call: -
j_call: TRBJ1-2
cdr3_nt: TGTGCCAGCTCACCAATCGACCGTGGAGGTGGCTACACCTTC
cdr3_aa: CASSPIDRGGGYTF

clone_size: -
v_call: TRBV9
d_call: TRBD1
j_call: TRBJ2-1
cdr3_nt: TGTGCCAGCAGCCCCCCTCGGGGGACAGGGGGCGATGAGCAGTTCTTC
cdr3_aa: CASSPPRGTGGDEQFF

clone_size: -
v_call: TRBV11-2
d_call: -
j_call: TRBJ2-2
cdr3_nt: TGTGCCAGCGGGCCTCAACCGGGGACCGGGGAGCTGTTTTTT
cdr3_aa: CASGPQPGTGELFF

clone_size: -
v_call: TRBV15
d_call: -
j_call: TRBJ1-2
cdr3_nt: TGTGCCACCAGCAGGGCCAACTATGGCTACACCTTC
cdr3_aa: CATSRANYGYTF